The 18 T cell receptor beta chains presented below share a single source sample, sequenced in a study of Ad26.COV2.S vaccination and SARS-CoV-2 variants. Stated treatment: 15 to 20 received Ad26.COV2.S at low or high dose, single or two shots; about five received placebo; per-sample allocation not given. Vaccine and placebo recipients were sampled on day 63 after the first injection. TCRdb's copy holds only in-frame clones and misses some; the assay was immunoSEQ multiplex PCR. The table shows under 250,000 clones, with around 88% occurring only once. Source: peripheral blood, taken in a trial of Ad26.COV2.S vaccine versus placebo. The receptor source for this set is a person aged 18 to 59 who received the Ad26.COV2.S COVID-19 vaccine or a placebo.

The gene calls are TRBV29-1 and TRBJ2-2; possible D gene TRBD2, 5 bases. The CDR3 length is 13 residues. Germline-derived CDR1 and CDR2 are SQVTM and ANQGSEA. V was pared by 6 bases and J by 6 bases, with 14 bases between. Here the CDR3 reads CSVATSVPGELFF. CDR3 in DNA: TGCAGCGTCGCCACTAGTGTTCCCGGGGAGCTGTTTTTT.

The rearrangement uses TRBV7-3 and TRBJ2-1; TRBD2 matches at 9 bases. V dropped 5 bases and J dropped 10; count of bases not matched to a gene: 12. Per the germline V gene, CDR1 is SGHTA and CDR2 is FQGTGA. CDR3 length: 15 residues. The DNA of the CDR3 is TGTGCCAGCAGCCGCTCTGGCGGGGGGGCAGAGGAGCAGTTCTTC. Amino acids: CASSRSGGGAEEQFF.

This chain joins TRBV5-5 and TRBJ1-5; D gene ambiguous. CDR1 is SGHKS, CDR2 YYEKEE, per germline (reference sequence). The V gene lost 1 base and the J gene lost 4 bases, with 6 bases spanning the gap. The CDR3 spans 13 residues. The CDR3 sequence is CASSLLGNQPQHF. In DNA, the CDR3 is TGTGCCAGCAGCTTGCTTGGGAATCAGCCCCAGCATTTT.

The rearrangement joins TRBV10-3 to TRBJ2-1, with 10 bases that match TRBD2. From germline, CDR1 is ENHRY and CDR2 SYGVKD. V trimming: 0 bases; J trimming: 6 bases; junction bases outside the gene matches: 8. This CDR3 comprises 17 residues. The CDR3 DNA sequence: TGTGCCATCAGTGAGTCATTAGCTAGCGGGAGTTTCAATGAGCAGTTCTTC. Translated, it gives CAISESLASGSFNEQFF.

The chain links TRBV10-3 to TRBJ1-2; 11 bases are a match to TRBD1. This CDR3 spans 15 amino acids. V dropped 5 bases and J dropped 4; count of bases not matched to a gene: 6. Looked up from germline, CDR1 is ENHRY and CDR2 is SYGVKD. DNA of the CDR3: TGTGCCATCAGTCGGGACAGGGGGGCTCTCTATGGCTACACCTTC. Amino acid sequence: CAISRDRGALYGYTF.

A few counts support this clone. The chain carries TRBV30 and TRBJ2-7; 9 nucleotides match TRBD1. The trim removed 3 bases at V and 7 bases at J, leaving 16 bases unmatched. Germline assignment: CDR1 GTSNPN and CDR2 SVGIG (reference sequence). The CDR3 is 16 amino acids. CDR3 residues: CAWSPSWGTGSKEQYV. The DNA of the CDR3 is TGTGCCTGGAGCCCCTCCTGGGGGACAGGGTCAAAGGAGCAGTACGTC.

This clone was counted a single time. J is TRBJ2-3 and V is TRBV4-3; the D gene is possibly TRBD1 (6 bases). The V gene lost 0 bases and the J gene lost 2 bases, with 12 bases spanning the gap. The CDR3 loop spans 16 amino acids. CDR1 LGHNA and CDR2 YSLEER come from the germline V gene. In DNA, the CDR3 is TGCGCCAGCAGCCAAGATACGGACAGACTCACAGATACGCAGTATTTT. Translation gives CASSQDTDRLTDTQYF.

This clone has a single count. The chain recombines TRBV12-3 or TRBV12-4 with TRBJ2-3; D ambiguous. Trimming left V 10 bases short and J 5 bases short, with 13 bases between. CDR3 length equals 12 residues. CDR3 region: CATTLGGDTQYF. In nucleotides, the CDR3 is TGTGCCACCACACTTGGCGGAGATACGCAGTATTTT.

In its sample, this clone was seen once. V gene TRBV5-5 combines with J gene TRBJ1-4; TRBD1 might be the D (6 bases). The CDR3 contains 13 residues. CDR1 and CDR2 (germline): SGHKS, YYEKEE (reference sequence). Trimming took off 7 bases at V and 4 bases at J, with 11 bases between the two ends. CDR3 sequence (DNA): TGTGCCAGCTTACAGGGTAGTAATGAAAAACTGTTTTTT. It yields the protein CASLQGSNEKLFF. The whole variable domain, remainder taken from reference TRBV5-5 and TRBJ1-4, is DAGVTQSPTHLIKTRGQQVTLRCSPISGHKSVSWYQQVLGQGPQFIFQYYEKEERGRGNFPDRFSARQFPNYSSELNVNALLLGDSALYLCASLQGSNEKLFFGSGTQLSVL.

The chain couples TRBV5-4 to TRBJ2-5, with D hard to call. The CDR3 extends over 16 amino acids. Trimming stripped 3 bases from V and 3 bases from J, with 18 bases between. Germline V CDR1 and CDR2: SGHNT, YYREEE (reference sequence). The CDR3 sequence: CASSSLGKTHEETQYF. As DNA, the CDR3 is TGTGCCAGCAGCTCCCTTGGTAAGACACACGAAGAGACCCAGTACTTC.

The rearrangement joins TRBV5-1 to TRBJ1-2, with D possibly TRBD1 on 5 matching bases. The CDR3 has 14 residues. Germline V gives CDR1 SGHRS, CDR2 YFSETQ. The V and J ends lost 2 bases and 5 bases respectively, with 13 bases between them. The CDR3 here is CASSLDGTAYGYTF. CDR3 DNA sequence: TGCGCCAGCAGCTTAGATGGGACGGCTTATGGCTACACCTTC.

Remarks on this clone: The CDR3 carries no conserved terminal phenylalanine or tryptophan, so it likely arises from a read error. The DNA is omitted, as the CDR3 cannot be located on it reliably, and the CDR3 follows TCRdb's listing. This chain connects TRBV29-1 to TRBJ1-1. CDR1 is SQVTM, CDR2 ANQGSEA, per germline. The CDR3 has 13 amino acids, counting both end residues. CDR3 protein: CSVEDPRTAVPMR.

V is TRBV11-2 and J is TRBJ2-4, with a tentative D call TRBD2 (5 bases). Germline V gives CDR1 SGHAT, CDR2 FQNNGV. The CDR3 extends over 15 amino acids. Trimming removed 5 bases at V and 5 bases at J, with 16 bases between. The CDR3 nucleotides read TGTGCCAGCAGCCGGGGAGCCCCTGACCAAAACATTCAGTACTTC. Translated: CASSRGAPDQNIQYF. The whole variable domain, remainder taken from reference TRBV11-2 and TRBJ2-4, is EAGVAQSPRYKIIEKRQSVAFWCNPISGHATLYWYQQILGQGPKLLIQFQNNGVVDDSQLPKDRFSAERLKGVDSTLKIQPAKLEDSAVYLCASSRGAPDQNIQYFGAGTRLSVL.

The genes are TRBV15 and TRBJ2-4, with D perhaps being TRBD1 or TRBD2 (6 bases each). Germline CDR1 LNHNV, CDR2 YYDKDF (reference sequence). The CDR3 length is 18 residues. Trimming shortened V by 0 bases and J by 2 bases, and 17 bases separated the two germline ends. The CDR3 region has the DNA TGTGCCACCAGCAGAGATGGGAGGCAGGGGATGACCAAAAACATTCAGTACTTC. Its translation is CATSRDGRQGMTKNIQYF.

This rearrangement joins TRBV30 to TRBJ1-4; D is unclear. This CDR3 spans 15 amino acids. With 0 bases removed from V and 2 bases from J, the gap between germline ends came to 10 bases. Germline values: CDR1 GTSNPN, CDR2 SVGIG (reference sequence). CDR3 in amino acids: CAWSVRAATNEKLFF. The CDR3 DNA follows: TGTGCCTGGAGTGTAAGGGCGGCGACTAATGAAAAACTGTTTTTT. Using reference TRBV30 and TRBJ1-4 for the parts outside the CDR3, the full variable domain is SQTIHQWPATLVQPVGSPLSLECTVEGTSNPNLYWYRQAAGRGLQLLFYSVGIGQISSEVPQNLSASRPQDRQFILSSKKLLLSDSGFYLCAWSVRAATNEKLFFGSGTQLSVL.

V is TRBV18 and J is TRBJ2-1, with 9 bases identical to TRBD2. CDR1 is KGHSH, CDR2 LQKENI, per germline. There are 18 residues in the CDR3. The ends lost 0 bases at V and 0 bases at J; junction bases unmatched: 6. This CDR3 reads CASSPPQLAGSSYNEQFF. CDR3 DNA sequence: TGTGCCAGCTCACCACCCCAACTAGCGGGTAGCTCCTACAATGAGCAGTTCTTC.

DNA for the CDR3: TGTGCCAGCAGCGTAACAGGGACGAACACTGAAGCTTTCTTT. Translated, it gives CASSVTGTNTEAFF. This sequence joins TRBV7-9 and TRBJ1-1, with D tentatively TRBD1 (6 bases). Trimming removed 5 bases from V and 1 base from J, with 11 bases in between. The CDR3 length is 14 residues. The germline CDR1 and CDR2 sequences are SEHNR and FQNEAQ (reference sequence). The variable domain in full, with the rest retrieved from reference TRBV7-9 and TRBJ1-1, is DTGVSQNPRHKITKRGQNVTFRCDPISEHNRLYWYRQTLGQGPEFLTYFQNEAQLEKSRLLSDRFSAERPKGSFSTLEIQRTEQGDSAMYLCASSVTGTNTEAFFGQGTRLTVV.

J is TRBJ2-2 and V is TRBV11-2; D unresolved. The CDR3 sequence is 12 residues long. Trimming pared 6 bases from V and 7 bases from J, leaving 9 bases between. The germline CDR1 and CDR2 sequences are SGHAT and FQNNGV. The CDR3 DNA reads as TGTGCCAGCAGGCCCCCTGTCGGGGAGCTGTTTTTT. Encoded protein: CASRPPVGELFF.